These 7 T cell receptor beta chains were sequenced from one sample in a study of blood T cell repertoires in COVID-19. Sequencing was performed with immunoSEQ multiplex PCR; in TCRdb, only in-frame clones are kept and a portion is missing. The data show about 160,000 clones, 90% to 95% seen once. Sequences were obtained from peripheral blood. These receptors all stem from a woman aged 55 to 70 with COVID-19, enrolled during active disease.

CDR3 amino acids: CASNRPTGKDYGYTF. The CDR3 DNA is TGTGCCAGCAACCGCCCCACAGGGAAGGACTATGGCTACACCTTC. The V and J genes are TRBV6-5 and TRBJ1-2; possible D gene TRBD1, 6 bases. CDR1 is MNHEY and CDR2 is SVGAGI in the germline V gene. The CDR3 is 15 residues long. V lost 7 bases, J lost 3 bases, and 18 bases lay in between.

The count of this clone is one. The chain uses TRBV29-1 and TRBJ2-6; no firm D call. Trimming removed 1 base at V and 3 bases at J, with 7 bases between. This CDR3 region has 14 residues. Per germline, CDR1 SQVTM and CDR2 ANQGSEA. CDR3 sequence: CSVEAGGGANVLTF. The CDR3 nucleotides read TGCAGCGTTGAAGCAGGTGGTGGGGCCAACGTCCTGACTTTC.

This chain uses TRBV27 with TRBJ1-1; D is perhaps TRBD1 (5 bases). CDR1 and CDR2 from the germline V gene are MNHEY and SMNVEV (reference sequence). The CDR3 sequence is 14 residues long. V gave up 5 bases and J gave up 5 bases, with 15 bases separating them. The CDR3 loop is CASSLRRGRTEAFF. The CDR3 DNA reads as TGTGCCAGCAGTCTCCGTAGGGGAAGGACTGAAGCTTTCTTT.

The chain uses TRBV4-2 and TRBJ1-2; D possibly corresponds to TRBD1 (6 bases). The V end lost 6 bases, the J end lost 1 base, and 21 bases lay between the germline ends. This CDR3 is built from 17 residues. CDR1 and CDR2 from the germline V gene are LGHNA and YNFKEQ. The CDR3 reads CASSPDRRAGDNYGYTF. CDR3 nucleotide sequence: TGTGCCAGCAGTCCCGACAGACGGGCAGGGGATAACTATGGCTACACCTTC.

The chain combines TRBV11-3 with TRBJ1-4; possible D gene TRBD1, 6 bases. In germline, CDR1 is SGHNT, CDR2 YENEEA. V was pared by 5 bases and J by 4 bases, with 17 bases between. This CDR3 is 16 amino acids long. The CDR3 sequence: CASSQIRTAYNEKLFF. The CDR3 bases are TGTGCCAGCAGCCAAATACGGACAGCCTATAATGAAAAACTGTTTTTT.

The chain joins TRBV9 to TRBJ1-6, with D maybe TRBD1 (5 bases). V shed 0 bases and J shed 8 bases, with 18 bases lying between them. Germline CDR1 is SGDLS and CDR2 is YYNGEE. The CDR3 is 17 amino acids. The CDR3 DNA follows: TGTGCCAGCAGCGTAGCTTATTATGGGGGGATGGATTCACCCCTCCACTTT. It encodes CASSVAYYGGMDSPLHF.

This rearrangement joins TRBV7-5 to TRBJ1-2; the DNA was not used to check the table's D call, TRBD1. TRBV7-5 constitutes a pseudogene. CDR3 length: 16 amino acids. The CDR3 is CARSHDRGRFERGYTF. The CDR3 DNA reads TGTGCCAGAAGCCACGACAGGGGGCGATTTGAACGCGGCTACACCTTC.